The text below deals with one T cell receptor (beta chain). Repertoires were generated with immunoSEQ multiplex PCR, while TCRdb's copy carries only in-frame clones and drops some. This table holds about 320,000 clones, roughly 90% found once. This sample is drawn from a study of blood T cell repertoires in COVID-19. Background on the study: Samples taken during acute and convalescent COVID-19 were collected in the United States, Italy and Spain.

CDR1 and CDR2 (germline): SGHRS, YFSETQ. The CDR3 is made up of 16 amino acids. V lost 0 bases to trimming and J lost 6 bases; unmatched junction nucleotides: 6. The material sequenced was PBMCs or T cells enriched from blood (not recorded which). The V call is TRBV5-1, the J call TRBJ2-5, with TRBD2 identical over 12 bases. The source is a woman aged 30 to 39 who had been exposed to COVID-19. CDR3 in DNA: TGCGCCAGCAGCTTGGGAAGACTAGCGGGGGAAAAGACCCAGTACTTC. Translating it yields CASSLGRLAGEKTQYF.